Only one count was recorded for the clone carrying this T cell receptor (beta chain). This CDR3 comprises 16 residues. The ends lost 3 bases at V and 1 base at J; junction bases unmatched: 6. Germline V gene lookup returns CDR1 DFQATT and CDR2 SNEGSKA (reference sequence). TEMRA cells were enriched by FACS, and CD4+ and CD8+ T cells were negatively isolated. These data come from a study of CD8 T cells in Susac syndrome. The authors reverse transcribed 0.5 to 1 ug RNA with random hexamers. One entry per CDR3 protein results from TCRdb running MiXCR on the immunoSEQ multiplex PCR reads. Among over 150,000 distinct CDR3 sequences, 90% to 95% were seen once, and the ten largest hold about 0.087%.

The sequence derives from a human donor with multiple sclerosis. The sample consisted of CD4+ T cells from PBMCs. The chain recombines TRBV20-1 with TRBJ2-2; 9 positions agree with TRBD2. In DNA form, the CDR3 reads TGCAGTGCTAGGGTTGCGCGGGAGGGGAACACCGGGGAGCTGTTTTTT. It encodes CSARVAREGNTGELFF.